This T cell receptor (beta chain) comes out of a study of cytomegalovirus exposure and HLA in healthy donors. About the study: Earlier, 180 million or so T cells were analyzed, and about 120 million unique TCR beta sequences were found among them. Study observations and caveats: In a later analysis, TCR beta V- and J-gene trimming showed a link to a missense DCLRE1C variant. Some TCR beta chains (over 150 of them) were listed as cytomegalovirus-associated.

Sampled while nominally healthy, donors likely had unrecorded immune exposures. CDR1 and CDR2 (germline): LNHDA, SQIVND (reference sequence). Trimming shortened V by 5 bases and J by 8 bases, and 12 bases separated the two germline ends. The CDR3 covers 12 residues. About this clone itself: As yet, its antigen is unknown.

In the PCR, 60 Vbeta and 13 Jbeta primers were used. Method: immunoSEQ multiplex PCR; TCRdb's copy keeps in-frame clones and lacks some. The data show some 98,000 clones, about four fifths seen once. V is TRBV19 and J is TRBJ1-2; D unclear. The source is a man between 18 and 29 years old in good health and CMV-seropositive. Sequencing was performed on PBMCs. The DNA for the CDR3 is TGTGCCAGTAGTCTCCCTCTACGCGGCTACACCTTC. It specifies CASSLPLRGYTF.